A selection of T cell receptor beta chains follows, all from one sample in a study of blood T cell repertoires in COVID-19. Produced via immunoSEQ multiplex PCR; TCRdb's table is partial and in-frame only. The sample records approximately 200,000 clones, roughly four fifths being singletons. The material sequenced was PBMCs or T cells enriched from blood (not recorded which). The receptors shown here come from a man aged 40-49 years who had recovered from COVID-19. The CDR3 runs from the conserved cysteine through the conserved F or W. A D gene is named only where the DNA matches it firmly. The listing skips clone size in some rows; elsewhere it reads once, few, many or a size class.

>TRBJ1-5|.|.|TRBV3-1/TRBV3-2
TGTGCCAGCAGCCAACAGTGGGGGGGGAATCAGCCCCAGCATTTT
CASSQQWGGNQPQHF
>TRBJ2-7|once|TRBD2|TRBV29-1
TGCAGCGTTGGGGTAGCGGGAGGAAACTACGAGCAGTACTTC
CSVGVAGGNYEQYF
>TRBJ1-1|.|TRBD1|TRBV6-5
TGTGCCAGCTACCCGGGACAGGGGGTCGACACTGAAGCTTTCTTT
CASYPGQGVDTEAFF
>TRBJ1-2|.|TRBD1|TRBV6-5
TGTGCCAGCAGCCCGGGGACAGGGGACCTCTATGGCTACACCTTC
CASSPGTGDLYGYTF
>TRBJ2-3|.|TRBD2|TRBV7-6
TGTGCCAGCAGCCTTCGACTAGCGGGAATAGATACGCAGTATTTT
CASSLRLAGIDTQYF
>TRBJ1-5|.|TRBD1|TRBV2
TGTGCCAGCAGTACCACGACAGGGGACCGCAATCAGCCCCAGCATTTT
CASSTTTGDRNQPQHF
>TRBJ2-1|.|.|TRBV10-3
TGTGCCACAGTAAGACAGGATGGATGGAACAATGAGCAGTTCTTC
CATVRQDGWNNEQFF
>TRBJ1-2|.|.|TRBV5-1
TGCGCCAGCAGTTCCCTTGCGGGGGGCCAACCCTATGGCTACACCTTC
CASSSLAGGQPYGYTF
>TRBJ2-7|.|.|TRBV6-5
TGTGCCAGCAGTTACGCCGTCGGGGATTACTACGAGCAGTACTTC
CASSYAVGDYYEQYF
>TRBJ1-5|.|.|TRBV6-1
TGTGCCAGCAGTGAACTTGTTACACGCAATCAGCCCCAGCATTTT
CASSELVTRNQPQHF
>TRBJ1-2|once|.|TRBV5-8
TGTGCCAGCAGCCCACGGACAGTGAGGGTACTTAATGGCTACACCTTC
CASSPRTVRVLNGYTF
>TRBJ1-1|once|TRBD1|TRBV7-9
TGTGCCAGCAGCGCCAGGGGGCCAGGAGAAGCTTTCTTT
CASSARGPGEAFF
>TRBJ2-7|.|.|TRBV7-8
TGTGCCAGCAGCAGTACAGGAACTACCTACGAGCAGTACTTC
CASSSTGTTYEQYF
>TRBJ2-1|few|TRBD2|TRBV7-6
TGTGCCAGCAGCTACCGGACTAGCGGTTCGAGCTCCTACAATGAGCAGTTCTTC
CASSYRTSGSSSYNEQFF
>TRBJ1-2|.|.|TRBV5-4
TGTGCCAGCAGCTGGCGGGCATCGGAGGGTGGCTACACCTTC
CASSWRASEGGYTF
>TRBJ1-1|.|TRBD1|TRBV7-2
TGTGCCAGCAGCTGGACAGGGCCGACTACCTGGGCTTTCTTT
CASSWTGPTTWAFF
>TRBJ1-5|.|TRBD1|TRBV15
TGTGCCACCAGCATTGCAGGGGGTCAGCCCCAGCATTTT
CATSIAGGQPQHF
>TRBJ2-2|.|TRBD2|TRBV9
TGTGCCAGCAGCGTGGGCTTAGCGGGAGGGCGGACCGGGGAGCTGTTTTTT
CASSVGLAGGRTGELFF
>TRBJ2-1|.|.|TRBV13
TGTGCCAGCAGCTTAGGGCGGGCCGACTACAATGAGCAGTTCTTC
CASSLGRADYNEQFF
>TRBJ1-2|.|TRBD1|TRBV28
TGTGCCAGCAGTACATCCGGGACAGCTTACGGCTATGGCTACACCTTC
CASSTSGTAYGYGYTF
>TRBJ1-1|few|.|TRBV7-2
TGTGCCAGCAGCTTATGGGCAGGCCCCGGGGACACTGAAGCTTTCTTT
CASSLWAGPGDTEAFF
>TRBJ1-5|.|TRBD1|TRBV7-2
TGTGCCAGCAGCCCATTCCGGGACAGTAATCAGCCCCAGCATTTT
CASSPFRDSNQPQHF
>TRBJ1-2|.|TRBD1|TRBV7-2
TGTGCCAGCAGCAGGGACAGGGGTGGAAACTACACCTTC
CASSRDRGGNYTF
>TRBJ2-3|.|.|TRBV5-1
TGCGCCAGCAGCCGACCCTTGAGCGGCCCCGGGTGGGATACGCAGTATTTT
CASSRPLSGPGWDTQYF
>TRBJ1-6|.|.|TRBV18
TGTGCCAGCTCACCATATGCAGGGAATTCACCCCTCCACTTT
CASSPYAGNSPLHF
>TRBJ1-3|.|TRBD1|TRBV5-1
TGCGCCAGCAGCTTGGGGACAGGTCACTCTGGAAACACCATATATTTT
CASSLGTGHSGNTIYF
>TRBJ2-2|.|TRBD2|TRBV7-2
TGTGCCAGCAGCCAAGCGGGAGGAGGCACCGGGGAGCTGTTTTTT
CASSQAGGGTGELFF
>TRBJ1-1|.|.|TRBV29-1
TGCAGCGTTGAAAAACAGGGCGGCACTGAAGCTTTCTTT
CSVEKQGGTEAFF